This T cell receptor (beta chain) was captured in a study of T cells after yellow fever vaccination. General study results and limits: The secondary response peaked faster, at day 5 versus 15, but was weaker. Post-booster samples contained most primary-vaccination clones (roughly 96% CD4, roughly 88% CD8). FACS-sorted repertoires might harbor abundant contaminating clonotypes from the bulk population.

Template switching with 5'RACE generated the TCR cDNA and added a universal primer site and UMIs. TCRdb reanalysed the 5' RACE reads using MiXCR and keeps one entry per CDR3 protein. The data contain more than 75,000 distinct CDR3 sequences, approximately 8.4% of them seen just once; the ten biggest clones take up around 16%. CDR3 size: 15 residues. The V and J ends lost 4 bases and 0 bases, in that order; junction bases with no gene match: 3. Germline values: CDR1 DFQATT, CDR2 SNEGSKA (reference sequence). The sample in question was CD8+ T cells not binding an NS4B(214-222) dextramer, sorted from PBMCs, obtained approximately 15 days after the first yellow fever vaccination. This receptor was taken from a man aged 18 to 30 who received the YFV17D yellow fever vaccine. V is TRBV20-1 and J is TRBJ2-1, with 10 bases identical to TRBD1. The CDR3 region is CSATRTGGSYNEQFF. The CDR3 nucleotides are TGCAGTGCTACCAGGACAGGGGGCTCCTACAATGAGCAGTTCTTC.